One and the same sample provided the 3 T cell receptor beta chains below, sequenced in a study of T cell responses to AZD1222 COVID-19 vaccine. Measured with immunoSEQ multiplex PCR; TCRdb has only the in-frame clones, and not every one. The data show some 190,000 clones, with roughly 91% seen just once and roughly 2% held by the top ten. The input for sequencing was peripheral blood, taken 28 days after the second AZD1222 dose. The receptor set was obtained from an adult who received the AZD1222 COVID-19 vaccine.

The chain is built from TRBV11-3 and TRBJ2-2; D remains ambiguous. V lost 4 bases and J 4 bases, leaving 7 bases between the germline ends. CDR1 and CDR2 (germline): SGHNT, YENEEA. The CDR3 contains 13 residues. The DNA for the CDR3 is TGTGCCAGCAGCTCCCGGAGCACCGGGGAGCTGTTTTTT. It specifies CASSSRSTGELFF.

The chain employs TRBV27 and TRBJ2-3; 7 bases map to TRBD1. Losses at the gene ends were 6 bases for V and 3 bases for J; bases not matched to a gene: 6. Germline CDR1 reads MNHEY; CDR2 reads SMNVEV (reference sequence). This CDR3 is 14 amino acids long. CDR3 DNA sequence: TGTGCCAGCAGCGACAGGGATGGAACAGATACGCAGTATTTT. It specifies CASSDRDGTDTQYF.

Ten or more counts support this clone. The chain combines TRBV7-9 with TRBJ2-5, with TRBD1 identical over 8 bases. V lost 5 bases to trimming and J lost 1 base; unmatched junction nucleotides: 12. Germline V gene sequence: CDR1 SEHNR, CDR2 FQNEAQ (reference sequence). CDR3 length equals 17 residues. CDR3 loop: CASSLTRFGQGQETQYF. The DNA for the CDR3 is TGTGCCAGCAGCCTGACCCGATTTGGACAGGGCCAAGAGACCCAGTACTTC.